The present entry profiles one T cell receptor beta chain with its context. The antigen remains undetermined. All donors provided no fewer than one pre-ART and no fewer than two post-ART PBMC samples. This entry belongs to a study of long-term antiretroviral therapy in people with HIV. The study, taken as a whole, reports: Spans of CDR3 length were tighter for HIV repertoires than for controls.

V lost 0 bases and J 4 bases, leaving 4 bases between the germline ends. This CDR3 spans 12 amino acids. Germline CDR1 LGHNA, CDR2 YSLEER. Run at survey level, the immunoSEQ assay was version v3.0. Using immunoSEQ multiplex PCR, the repertoire was profiled, and TCRdb retains in-frame clones only, with some absent. The sample consists of approximately 13,000 clones, roughly 84% of them appearing once. The chain recombines TRBV4-3 with TRBJ2-7; no clear D gene. The specimen comprised unsorted PBMCs, sampled 0.4 years after starting antiretroviral therapy. This TCR was recovered from a man aged 25-45 years with HIV. CDR3 loop: CASSQDRYEQYF. The CDR3, as DNA: TGCGCCAGCAGCCAAGATCGGTACGAGCAGTACTTC.